This T cell receptor beta chain was obtained from a study of blood T cell repertoires in COVID-19. Study as a whole: The United States, Italy and Spain were the sources of the acute and convalescent COVID-19 samples.

Sequenced by immunoSEQ multiplex PCR; TCRdb stores in-frame clones only, minus some. Here the sample spans a few hundred thousand clones, 85% to 90% being singletons. Patients in Seattle were enrolled during active infection, then followed longitudinally. What was sequenced was peripheral blood. The receptor was isolated from a woman aged 55-69 years with COVID-19, enrolled during active disease.

CDR3: CASINSGTGDSYEQYF. CDR3 DNA: TGTGCCAGCATCAACTCCGGGACAGGGGACTCCTACGAGCAGTACTTC. The chain uses TRBV6-6 and TRBJ2-7; 10 bases are a match to TRBD1. The CDR3 is 16 residues long. V shed 7 bases and J 0 bases; nucleotides not matched to a gene: 9. The germline V gene encodes CDR1 MNHNY and CDR2 SVGAGI (reference sequence).